This T cell receptor (beta chain) was sequenced for a study of blood T cells in healthy people across ages. Across the study: When template switching was applied, about one barcoded beta molecule was captured per two T cells. Findings of the study overall: Higher naive T cell percentage went strongly together with higher TCR beta diversity.

Remarks on this clonotype: What it binds is unknown.

This CDR3 region has 16 residues. Deletions cut 2 bases from V and 0 bases from J, with 11 bases between. Germline assignment: CDR1 SGHKS and CDR2 YYEKEE (reference sequence). Next came a second PCR, run for about 7 to 12 cycles, which used a sample-barcoded 5' primer along with a J-beta primer mix. The template-switch adaptor was a 5' adaptor with 12 random nucleotides. It tagged each cDNA molecule. Every sample returned 3 million or more CDR3-containing paired-end reads. TCRdb passed the 5' RACE reads through MiXCR, listing each CDR3 protein once. The sample contains 1.5 million to 2 million distinct CDR3 sequences, roughly 32% of which appear only once.

The sequencing sample was made of blood. The chain employs TRBV5-5 and TRBJ1-4; D is ambiguous. The TCR sequence derives from a woman aged 30 to 39 in good health. The CDR3 protein is CASSLGAASTNEKLFF. The CDR3 nucleotides read TGTGCCAGCAGCTTAGGCGCTGCCTCAACTAATGAAAAACTGTTTTTT.